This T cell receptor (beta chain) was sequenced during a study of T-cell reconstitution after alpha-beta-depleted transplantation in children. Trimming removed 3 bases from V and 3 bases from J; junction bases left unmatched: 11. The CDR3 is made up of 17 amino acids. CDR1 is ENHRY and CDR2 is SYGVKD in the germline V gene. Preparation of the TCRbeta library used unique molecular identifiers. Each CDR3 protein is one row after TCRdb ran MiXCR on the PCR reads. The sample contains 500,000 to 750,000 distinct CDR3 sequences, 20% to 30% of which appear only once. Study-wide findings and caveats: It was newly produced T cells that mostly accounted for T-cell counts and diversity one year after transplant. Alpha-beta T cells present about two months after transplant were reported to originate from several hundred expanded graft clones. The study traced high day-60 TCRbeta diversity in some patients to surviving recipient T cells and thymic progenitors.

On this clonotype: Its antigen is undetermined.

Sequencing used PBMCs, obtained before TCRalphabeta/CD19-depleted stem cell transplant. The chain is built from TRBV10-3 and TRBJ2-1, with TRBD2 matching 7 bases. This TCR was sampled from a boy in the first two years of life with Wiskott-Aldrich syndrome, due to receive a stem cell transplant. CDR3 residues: CAISDPGWRGNYNEQFF. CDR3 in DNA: TGTGCCATCAGTGATCCTGGGTGGCGGGGGAACTACAATGAGCAGTTCTTC.